This TCR beta chain was retrieved from a study of CD8 T cells in Susac syndrome. The RNA, about 0.5 to 1 ug, was put through reverse transcription using random hexamers. TCRdb reprocessed the immunoSEQ multiplex PCR reads with MiXCR, giving one entry per CDR3 protein. The data show some 200,000 distinct CDR3 sequences, 90% to 95% seen once. Looked up from germline, CDR1 is MNHEY and CDR2 is SMNVEV (reference sequence). This CDR3 is 14 amino acids long. V shed 6 bases and J 9 bases; nucleotides not matched to a gene: 10. V and J are TRBV27 and TRBJ1-5, with 8 nucleotides matching TRBD1. This clonotype was obtained from a human donor with multiple sclerosis. The sequencing input was CD8+ T cells from PBMCs. The CDR3 bases are TGTGCCAGCAGCCCTGGACAGGGCCTATGGCCCCAGCATTTT. Protein sequence: CASSPGQGLWPQHF.